Listed below are T cell receptor beta chains from one sample, sequenced in a study of monozygotic twins with cystic fibrosis. TCRdb keeps only in-frame clones here, not all; method: immunoSEQ multiplex PCR. In the table there are under 20,000 clones, approximately 97% of which are singletons. What was sequenced was blood. All receptors derive from a woman aged 30 to 39 with cystic fibrosis. Both conserved end residues are part of each CDR3. The D gene is left open where the match is weak. Clone size is shown for a subset of rows, as once, few, many or a class of expanded clone.

v_gene	j_gene	d_gene	abundance	CDR3aa	CDR3nt
TRBV5-6	TRBJ2-5	TRBD2	once	CASSRTSGGWETQYF	TGTGCCAGCTCCCGGACTAGCGGGGGGTGGGAGACCCAGTACTTC
TRBV12-5	TRBJ1-2	NA	NA	CASGFSGNGYTF	TGTGCTAGTGGTTTTTCCGGGAATGGCTACACCTTC
TRBV11-2	TRBJ1-2	TRBD1	NA	CASSHDRDRHLYGYTF	TGTGCCAGCAGCCATGACCGGGACAGGCACCTTTATGGCTACACCTTC
TRBV12-5	TRBJ2-7	TRBD2	NA	CASGLDWGTKDF	TGTGCTAGTGGTTTGGACTGGGGGACTAAGGACTTC
TRBV25-1	TRBJ1-1	NA	NA	CASSNAAHTEAFF	TGTGCCAGCAGTAACGCAGCCCACACTGAAGCTTTCTTT
TRBV9	TRBJ2-2	NA	NA	CASSVTSGELFF	TGTGCCAGCAGCGTAACCTCCGGGGAGCTGTTTTTT
TRBV29-1	TRBJ1-1	TRBD1	once	CSAGQNTVGAFF	TGCAGCGCGGGACAGAATACTGTAGGAGCTTTCTTT
TRBV28	TRBJ1-2	NA	NA	CASSPGTVNYGYTF	TGTGCCAGCAGTCCGGGAACGGTCAACTATGGCTACACCTTC
TRBV5-1	TRBJ2-1	TRBD2	NA	CASSGGLAIFYEQFF	TGCGCCAGCAGCGGGGGACTAGCGATATTCTATGAGCAGTTCTTC
TRBV6-5	TRBJ2-2	TRBD2	NA	CASSKHTGGSGELFF	TGTGCCAGCAGTAAACATACGGGGGGGAGCGGGGAGCTGTTTTTT
TRBV5-1	TRBJ2-7	NA	NA	CASSLGYEQYF	TGCGCCAGCAGCTTGGGTTACGAGCAGTACTTC
TRBV7-2	TRBJ2-2	NA	NA	CASSSQIDWTGELFF	TGTGCCAGCAGCTCCCAGATAGATTGGACCGGGGAGCTGTTTTTT
TRBV16	TRBJ1-2	NA	NA	CASSQSSGSGYTF	TGTGCCAGCAGCCAATCATCGGGGTCGGGCTACACCTTC
TRBV28	TRBJ1-4	NA	NA	CASSRQSGEKLFF	TGTGCCAGCAGTAGACAAAGCGGGGAAAAACTGTTTTTT
TRBV29-1	TRBJ1-2	NA	NA	CSVEESPGTKGYTF	TGCAGCGTTGAAGAAAGCCCAGGAACTAAGGGCTACACCTTC
TRBV28	TRBJ2-5	TRBD1	once	CASSFWTGTQETQYF	TGTGCCAGCAGTTTTTGGACAGGCACCCAAGAGACCCAGTACTTC
TRBV25-1	TRBJ1-3	NA	NA	CASRDPSAGNTIYF	TGTGCCAGCCGGGACCCTTCGGCAGGAAACACCATATATTTT
TRBV5-1	TRBJ1-6	NA	NA	CASSLNRDSPLHF	TGCGCCAGCAGCTTGAACAGGGATTCACCCCTCCACTTT
TRBV5-1	TRBJ1-2	TRBD1	NA	CASSFGGQGPYGYTF	TGCGCCAGCAGCTTCGGGGGACAGGGACCCTATGGCTACACCTTC
TRBV7-2	TRBJ2-7	NA	NA	CASSLIGGAEQYF	TGTGCCAGCAGCTTAATAGGCGGAGCCGAGCAGTACTTC
TRBV5-4	TRBJ2-1	NA	NA	CASSPRGPYYNEQFF	TGTGCCAGCAGTCCCCGGGGGCCGTACTACAATGAGCAGTTCTTC
TRBV10-1	TRBJ2-3	NA	NA	CASSESGNRLDTQYF	TGCGCCAGCAGTGAGTCAGGCAACAGGTTGGATACGCAGTATTTT
TRBV6-5	TRBJ2-5	NA	NA	CASRLGVGETQYF	TGTGCCAGCAGACTAGGGGTTGGAGAGACCCAGTACTTC
TRBV5-6	TRBJ1-2	NA	NA	CASSFWGVFNYGYTF	TGTGCCAGCAGCTTTTGGGGGGTATTTAACTATGGCTACACCTTC
TRBV9	TRBJ1-2	NA	NA	CASSGDGSVYGYTF	TGTGCCAGCAGCGGGGACGGATCGGTCTATGGCTACACCTTC
TRBV4-3	TRBJ2-1	NA	NA	CASSQKGNGLYNEQFF	TGCGCCAGCAGCCAAAAGGGGAACGGACTCTACAATGAGCAGTTCTTC
TRBV5-4	TRBJ1-4	NA	NA	CASSLGPPGSDEKLFF	TGTGCCAGCAGCTTGGGGCCCCCCGGTTCGGATGAAAAACTGTTTTTT
TRBV5-6	TRBJ1-3	TRBD1	NA	CASSLVGTGGHTIYF	TGTGCCAGCAGCTTGGTGGGGACAGGGGGACACACCATATATTTT
TRBV10-3	TRBJ2-6	NA	NA	CAISESTSGANVLTF	TGTGCCATCAGTGAGTCGACCTCTGGGGCCAACGTCCTGACTTTC
TRBV9	TRBJ2-2	TRBD1	NA	CASSGGQGRRAGELFF	TGTGCCAGCAGCGGAGGACAGGGGCGGAGGGCCGGGGAGCTGTTTTTT
TRBV4-3	TRBJ1-3	NA	NA	CASSQILGNTIYF	TGCGCCAGCAGCCAAATTCTTGGAAACACCATATATTTT
TRBV29-1	TRBJ1-2	NA	NA	CSVERTPPNYGYTF	TGCAGCGTTGAGCGGACACCACCTAACTATGGCTACACCTTC
TRBV7-2	TRBJ1-1	TRBD1	few	CASSYTGTGYTEAFF	TGTGCCAGCAGCTACACCGGGACAGGGTACACTGAAGCTTTCTTT
TRBV4-1	TRBJ1-3	NA	NA	CASSRPGGEQGNTIYF	TGCGCCAGCAGCCGCCCCGGGGGGGAACAGGGAAACACCATATATTTT
TRBV5-1	TRBJ2-2	NA	NA	CASSLEAWGVAGELFF	TGCGCCAGCAGCTTGGAGGCATGGGGTGTAGCCGGGGAGCTGTTTTTT
TRBV4-3	TRBJ1-1	NA	NA	CASSQDLSTEAFF	TGCGCCAGCAGCCAAGATCTGTCCACTGAAGCTTTCTTT